This passage covers 8 T cell receptor beta chains from one sample sequenced in a study of cytomegalovirus exposure and HLA in healthy donors. Primers: 60 Vbeta forward and 13 Jbeta reverse. TCRdb's table, derived via immunoSEQ multiplex PCR, lists solely in-frame clones and lacks some. The sample carries approximately 220,000 clones, roughly 80% recorded once. The sample taken for sequencing was PBMCs. These receptors were obtained from a girl between 5 and 17 years old in good health and CMV-seronegative.

This clone was counted between two and nine times. CDR3 sequence: CASSLDLGNTEAFF. The CDR3 DNA reads TGTGCCAGCAGCTTAGACCTCGGGAACACTGAAGCTTTCTTT. The V and J genes are TRBV7-9 and TRBJ1-1; D unclear. This CDR3 is built from 14 residues. Germline lookup yields CDR1 SEHNR and CDR2 FQNEAQ (reference sequence). V gave up 1 base and J gave up 1 base, with 7 bases separating them.

CDR3 protein: CASSLADRDYSPLHF. CDR3 coding DNA: TGCGCCAGCAGCTTGGCGGACAGGGACTATTCACCCCTCCACTTT. This chain joins TRBV5-1 and TRBJ1-6; TRBD1 agrees at 8 bases. Germline values: CDR1 SGHRS, CDR2 YFSETQ. V shed 0 bases, J shed 8 bases, and the junction held 4 bases outside the gene matches. CDR3 length: 15 amino acids.

The gene calls are TRBV6-6 and TRBJ2-7; TRBD2 is a possible D gene (5 bases). V lost 6 bases and J lost 2, with 20 bases in between. Germline V gene data show CDR1 as MNHNY and CDR2 as SVGAGI (reference sequence). The CDR3 length is 16 residues. CDR3 bases: TGTGCCAGCAGCTCCAATCTGGCCGCTAGCACCTACGAGCAGTACTTC. Translated: CASSSNLAASTYEQYF.

V is TRBV6-6 and J is TRBJ2-5; D is possibly TRBD1 (5 bases). Germline-derived CDR1 and CDR2 are MNHNY and SVGAGI (reference sequence). The CDR3 length is 14 residues. The ends were cut back, 6 bases at V and 2 bases at J, with 13 bases in the middle. CDR3 region: CASSLPDSQETQYF. As DNA, the CDR3 is TGTGCCAGCAGCCTTCCCGACAGTCAAGAGACCCAGTACTTC.

A single count supports this clone. V is TRBV11-2 and J is TRBJ1-2; TRBD1 aligns across 7 bases. The junction had 11 bases not matched to a gene; V was cut back by 2 bases and J by 8 bases. This CDR3 has 15 residues. Per the germline V gene, CDR1 is SGHAT and CDR2 is FQNNGV. The DNA of the CDR3 is TGTGCCAGCAGCTTAACAGGGGCGCCTTGGGACGGCTACACCTTC. Translating it yields CASSLTGAPWDGYTF.

The V and J genes are TRBV5-5 and TRBJ1-2; D unresolved. CDR3 size: 13 residues. The V gene's germline CDR1 is SGHKS and CDR2 YYEKEE (reference sequence). Trimming removed 0 bases from V and 3 bases from J, with 6 bases in between. For the CDR3, the DNA is TGTGCCAGCAGCTTGGGGGGAGACTATGGCTACACCTTC. Residues: CASSLGGDYGYTF.

CDR3 nucleotides: TGCGCCAGCAGCCAAGATGGTCAGGGGGATCAGCCCCAGCATTTT. Its translation is CASSQDGQGDQPQHF. The chain carries TRBV4-3 and TRBJ1-5, with 7 positions matching TRBD1. Germline V gene data show CDR1 as LGHNA and CDR2 as YSLEER. The V and J ends lost 0 bases and 5 bases, in that order; junction bases with no gene match: 4. The CDR3 spans 15 residues.

This rearrangement joins TRBV2 to TRBJ2-7; 9 nucleotides match TRBD1. V gave up 6 bases and J gave up 9 bases; unmatched junction bases: 9. The germline V gene encodes CDR1 SNHLY and CDR2 FYNNEI. The CDR3 sequence is 13 residues long. DNA for the CDR3: TGTGCCAGCAGAGGCGGGACAGGGTTGTGGCAGTACTTC. This sequence encodes CASRGGTGLWQYF.